The present T cell receptor (beta chain) was sequenced within a study of cytotoxic CD8 clonotypes in ibrutinib-treated CLL. Whole-study context: Patients gave response samples after a median about eleven months of treatment, range 6 to 36.

The table came from immunoSEQ multiplex PCR; TCRdb's copy has only in-frame clones and leaves some out. Of over 150,000 clones detected, roughly 86% appear once; the ten largest clones hold under 2.5%. As to this clone: Its matching antigen is unknown.

V gave up 7 bases and J gave up 2 bases, with 9 bases separating them. Germline V lookup: CDR1 SNHLY, CDR2 FYNNEI. The CDR3 spans 13 residues. Study-level findings and limits: Sustained-remission and progressing patients had different sampling times. Against age-matched healthy donors, baseline clonality ran higher and tracked circulating CD8+ T-cell counts. Clonality increased at ibrutinib response, then returned toward baseline at progression.

This clonotype originated in a human donor with chronic lymphocytic leukemia. J is TRBJ2-1 and V is TRBV2; D is uncertain. Here the sequenced sample was PBMCs, taken after 12 months of ibrutinib treatment. The DNA for the CDR3 is TGTGCCAGCAACTTCGACGCCTACAATGAGCAGTTCTTC. Translating gives CASNFDAYNEQFF.